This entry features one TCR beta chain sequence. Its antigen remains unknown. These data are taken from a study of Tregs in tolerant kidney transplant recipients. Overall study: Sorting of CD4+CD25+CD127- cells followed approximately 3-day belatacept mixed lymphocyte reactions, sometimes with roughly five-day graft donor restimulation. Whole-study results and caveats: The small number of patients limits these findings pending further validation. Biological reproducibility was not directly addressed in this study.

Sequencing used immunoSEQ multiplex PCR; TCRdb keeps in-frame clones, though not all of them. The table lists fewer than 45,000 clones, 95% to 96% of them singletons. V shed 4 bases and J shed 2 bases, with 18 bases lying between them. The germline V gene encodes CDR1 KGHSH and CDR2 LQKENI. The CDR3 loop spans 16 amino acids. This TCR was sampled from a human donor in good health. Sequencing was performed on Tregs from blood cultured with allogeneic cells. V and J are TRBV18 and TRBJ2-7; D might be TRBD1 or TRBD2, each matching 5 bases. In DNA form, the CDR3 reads TGTGCCAGCTCACTTTTACCGGGACCCGGAGCCTACGAGCAGTACTTC. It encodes CASSLLPGPGAYEQYF. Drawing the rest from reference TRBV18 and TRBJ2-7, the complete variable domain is NAGVMQNPRHLVRRRGQEARLRCSPMKGHSHVYWYRQLPEEGLKFMVYLQKENIIDESGMPKERFSAEFPKEGPSILRIQQVVRGDSAAYFCASSLLPGPGAYEQYFGPGTRLTVT.